The 21 T cell receptor beta chains below all came from one sample that was sequenced in a study of blood T cells in healthy people across ages. PCR was performed a second time for roughly 6 to 12 cycles using a sample-barcoded 5' primer and a J-beta primer mix. TCRdb ran MiXCR on the 5' RACE reads and lists one entry per CDR3 protein. In the table there are approximately 790,000 distinct CDR3 sequences, around two thirds of which are singletons. Sample: blood. Source of these receptors: a man aged 25 to 40 in good health.

With regard to this clonotype: Mismatch with germline at one junction end may stem from a read error. The chain combines TRBV12-3 or TRBV12-4 with TRBJ2-5; D perhaps matches TRBD2 (5 bases). The CDR3 runs 14 residues. The CDR3 reads CTSSPGNRGETQYF. CDR3 coding DNA: TGTACCAGCAGTCCCGGGAACCGAGGCGAGACCCAGTACTTC.

V and J are TRBV3-1 and TRBJ2-3; D remains ambiguous. V lost 6 bases and J 9 bases, leaving 13 bases between the germline ends. Per the germline V gene, CDR1 is LGHDT and CDR2 is YNNKEL (reference sequence). The CDR3 runs to 12 residues. The CDR3 DNA reads TGTGCCAGCAGAGGCCTGTCGGGCACGCAGTATTTT. Translation: CASRGLSGTQYF.

The chain links TRBV7-2 to TRBJ2-3, with 8 bases that match TRBD2. Germline-derived CDR1 and CDR2 are SGHTA and FQGNSA. Trimming took 5 bases from V and 1 from J; bases not matched to a gene: 8. The CDR3 contains 16 residues. CDR3 sequence: CASSPSAGAGTDTQYF. The DNA for the CDR3 is TGTGCCAGCAGCCCTTCAGCGGGGGCCGGCACAGATACGCAGTATTTT.

The rearrangement links TRBV7-9 to TRBJ2-5; weak D call: TRBD1 (5 bases). Germline V CDR1 and CDR2: SEHNR, FQNEAQ (reference sequence). With 4 bases removed from V and 1 base from J, the gap between germline ends came to 10 bases. The CDR3 has 14 amino acids. For the CDR3, the DNA is TGTGCCAGCAGCTCCTGGGGCAGCCAAGAGACCCAGTACTTC. Its protein is CASSSWGSQETQYF.

This clonotype was picked up many times. Relative to the germline gene, one junction end is altered; a read error may explain this. This chain uses TRBV5-1 with TRBJ2-3; no definite D call. Germline CDR1 is SGHRS and CDR2 is YFSETQ. This CDR3 spans 13 amino acids. CDR3 sequence reads: CASRIESTDAQYF. CDR3 nucleotides: TGCGCCAGCCGAATTGAAAGCACAGATGCGCAGTATTTT. The full variable domain, completed using reference TRBV5-1 and TRBJ2-3, is KAGVTQTPRYLIKTRGQQVTLSCSPISGHRSVSWYQQTPGQGLQFLFEYFSETQRNKGNFPGRFSGRQFSNSRSEMNVSTLELGDSALYLCASRIESTDAQYFGPGTRLTVL.

This clonotype showed up just a few times. The chain couples TRBV6-1 to TRBJ1-2; no definite D call. This CDR3 spans 15 amino acids. Germline V lookup: CDR1 MNHNS, CDR2 SASEGT. V was trimmed by 0 bases and J by 1 base, leaving 9 bases between them. The CDR3 region is CASSEAASHNYGYTF. In DNA form, the CDR3 reads TGTGCCAGCAGTGAAGCGGCCAGTCATAACTATGGCTACACCTTC.

This clonotype was counted a few times. The rearrangement uses TRBV7-2 and TRBJ2-1, with 11 nucleotides matching TRBD2. J lost 3 bases, V lost 5 bases, and 3 bases had no gene match. Germline CDR1 is SGHTA and CDR2 is FQGNSA. CDR3 length equals 15 residues. CDR3 sequence (DNA): TGTGCCAGCAGCATTACTAGCGGGGGCTACAATGAGCAGTTCTTC. This codes for CASSITSGGYNEQFF.

V and J are TRBV7-9 and TRBJ1-5; D ambiguous. This CDR3 region has 15 residues. Germline CDR1 SEHNR, CDR2 FQNEAQ (reference sequence). V was cut by 5 bases and J by 3 bases, with 14 bases left in between. In DNA, the CDR3 is TGTGCCAGCAGCCATGATCTGAGGCCCAATCAGCCCCAGCATTTT. It is translated as CASSHDLRPNQPQHF.

In its sample, this clonotype was seen a few times. The chain employs TRBV29-1 and TRBJ2-1; D gene uncertain. The CDR3 spans 13 residues. V was trimmed by 6 bases and J by 2 bases, leaving 11 bases between them. CDR1 and CDR2 (germline): SQVTM, ANQGSEA. CDR3 in DNA: TGCAGCGTCCTAGACCGGACCTACAATGAGCAGTTCTTC. Residues: CSVLDRTYNEQFF.

The chain employs TRBV28 and TRBJ2-5, with 7 bases lining up with TRBD1. The J segment lost 4 bases and the V segment lost 6 bases, leaving 5 bases of the junction unmatched. Looked up from germline, CDR1 is MDHEN and CDR2 is SYDVKM. The CDR3 has 13 amino acids. The chain's CDR3 is CASRPGQAETQYF. CDR3 in DNA: TGTGCCAGCAGACCCGGACAGGCAGAGACCCAGTACTTC.

About this clonotype itself: It may be a read error: a sequence one base away is much more abundant. The V call is TRBV5-1, the J call TRBJ2-1; tentative D call: TRBD1 (6 bases). The germline V and J ends were trimmed by 4 bases and 4 bases, with 12 bases remaining between them. This CDR3 is built from 14 residues. The germline CDR1 and CDR2 sequences are SGHRS and YFSETQ. CDR3 nucleotides: TGCGCCAGCAGCCGCAGACAGGAGTACAATGAGCAGTTCTTC. It specifies CASSRRQEYNEQFF.

The rearrangement links TRBV12-3 or TRBV12-4 to TRBJ1-4; TRBD1 might be the D (5 bases). The CDR3 length is 17 residues. V lost 3 bases, J lost 1 base, and 15 bases lay in between. The CDR3 protein is CASSFGREGRTNEKLFF. The DNA of the CDR3 is TGTGCCAGCAGTTTCGGCAGGGAGGGTCGAACTAATGAAAAACTGTTTTTT.

The J gene is TRBJ1-2, the V gene TRBV27; D unresolved. The V end lost 4 bases, the J end lost 8 bases, and 14 bases lay between the germline ends. The CDR3 sequence is 13 residues long. Germline V lookup: CDR1 MNHEY, CDR2 SMNVEV (reference sequence). In DNA form, the CDR3 reads TGTGCCAGCAGTTCGAGCAGGTCTGGAGGCTACACCTTC. Translated: CASSSSRSGGYTF.

The table lists this clonotype with a few counts. The chain links TRBV20-1 to TRBJ2-3; 8 nucleotides align to TRBD1. After removal of 4 bases from V and 2 bases from J, the junction contained 11 bases not matched to a gene. This CDR3 has 16 amino acids. Germline V gene sequence: CDR1 DFQATT, CDR2 SNEGSKA (reference sequence). This CDR3 reads CSANPQQGVTTDTQYF. DNA of the CDR3: TGCAGTGCTAACCCACAACAGGGGGTAACCACAGATACGCAGTATTTT.

This chain connects TRBV19 to TRBJ2-5; D call uncertain. The CDR3 is 14 amino acids. V was cut by 3 bases and J by 5 bases, with 13 bases left in between. Germline CDR1 is LNHDA and CDR2 is SQIVND (reference sequence). In DNA, the CDR3 is TGTGCCAGTAGTATTGGCCCTGTTGGGGAGACCCAGTACTTC. This translates into CASSIGPVGETQYF.

The V call is TRBV27, the J call TRBJ2-7, with 7 positions matching TRBD1. CDR3 length equals 14 residues. Looked up from germline, CDR1 is MNHEY and CDR2 is SMNVEV (reference sequence). Trimming took 4 bases from V and 3 from J; bases not matched to a gene: 6. The chain's CDR3 is CASSYEGAIYEQYF. CDR3 in DNA: TGTGCCAGCAGTTACGAGGGGGCGATCTACGAGCAGTACTTC.

This clonotype has a handful of counts. The chain combines TRBV27 with TRBJ2-1; the match to TRBD2 covers 11 bases. The length of the CDR3 is 16 residues. The germline V gene has CDR1 MNHEY and CDR2 SMNVEV (reference sequence). Losses at the gene ends were 6 bases for V and 5 bases for J; bases not matched to a gene: 9. The CDR3 region has the DNA TGTGCCAGCAGCCCGGTGACTAGCGGGAATAACAATGAGCAGTTCTTC. Encoded protein: CASSPVTSGNNNEQFF.

V and J are TRBV6-1 and TRBJ1-2; TRBD1 aligns across 9 bases. CDR3 length equals 12 residues. Germline CDR1 MNHNS, CDR2 SASEGT. V lost 10 bases to trimming and J lost 6 bases; unmatched junction nucleotides: 6. This CDR3 reads CATGDRADGYTF. The CDR3 DNA sequence: TGTGCCACCGGGGACAGGGCTGATGGCTACACCTTC.

This rearrangement joins TRBV5-1 to TRBJ2-1; 12 bases fit TRBD2. This CDR3 is 17 amino acids long. The germline V gene has CDR1 SGHRS and CDR2 YFSETQ. V trimming: 0 bases; J trimming: 2 bases; junction bases outside the gene matches: 3. In DNA form, the CDR3 reads TGCGCCAGCAGCTTGGCGCCTAGCGGGGGGGCCTACAATGAGCAGTTCTTC. Its protein is CASSLAPSGGAYNEQFF.

This clonotype came up once. The rearrangement links TRBV27 to TRBJ2-1, with 7 bases fitting TRBD1. Per the germline V gene, CDR1 is MNHEY and CDR2 is SMNVEV (reference sequence). The CDR3 is 14 residues long. V gave up 4 bases and J gave up 10 bases; unmatched junction bases: 10. For the CDR3, the DNA is TGTGCCAGCAGTTCCCGGACAGGTTACCCCGAGCAGTTCTTC. Its protein is CASSSRTGYPEQFF.

This clonotype was observed a few times. V usage is TRBV29-1 and J usage is TRBJ2-4; TRBD2 agrees at 7 bases. Germline trimming cut 4 bases from V and 1 base from J; bases unmatched to any gene: 1. The CDR3 spans 13 residues. Germline-derived CDR1 and CDR2 are SQVTM and ANQGSEA. CDR3 in DNA: TGCAGCGTTGCCGGGGGGGCCAAAAACATTCAGTACTTC. This sequence encodes CSVAGGAKNIQYF.